This T cell receptor beta chain is drawn from a study of cytomegalovirus exposure and HLA in healthy donors (dated by TCRdb to about 2017). Looking at the study overall: An earlier analysis of approximately 590 of the donors reported 250 to 300 Gb of sequence data and around 120 million unique TCR beta sequences from roughly 180 million T cells. An early release covering some 640 HLA-typed donors comprised approximately 290 gigabases of sequencing data and 65 million to 100 million unique TCR sequences. Of the roughly 430 genotyped donors, about 80% fell in the genetic ancestry cluster associated with self-reported Caucasian donors. The aim of the study was to test whether cataloging public T cell receptors could identify signatures of past pathogen exposure. The T cell repertoires of 666 subjects were profiled by immunosequencing and related to cytomegalovirus serostatus. Along with the roughly 670-subject first cohort, a separate validation cohort of around 110 different subjects was used. To predict cytomegalovirus infection status, the study combined high-throughput TCR immunosequencing, statistical association of individual TCRs with disease status, and machine learning. To study patterns of TCR occurrence, a later analysis re-analyzed previously published TCR beta repertoires from under 750 donors and added high-resolution HLA genotyping. Rather than drawing on any new phenotypic data, the later analysis identified candidate immune exposures from TCR beta sequences and the way those sequences occurred across donors. An earlier analysis of 587 of the donors used high-throughput TCR beta sequencing to judge whether each TCR beta V gene segment behaved as functional or pseudogenic. Donor age, sex, ethnicity and CMV serostatus were collected together with the repertoire data. In a later genetic analysis, genome-wide SNP genotypes for about 55% of the 666 donors were used, and that subset was treated as a discovery cohort. All discovery cohort repertoires had been generated on a single sequencing platform. Both class I and class II loci were covered by HLA typing, at four-digit resolution. Typing coverage varied by locus: about 620-640 donors for A, B, C, DRB1 and DQB1; under 550 for DQA1; 600 to 610 for DPA1; 450 to 480 for DPB1. About 5 DR-DQ haplotypes were handled as single units for association and clustering, since linkage in the cohort was strong. Among about 360 genotyped donors of the cohort, an average of approximately 240,000 unique TCR beta nucleotide sequences were sequenced per donor, about a sixth of them non-productive.

The germline V gene supplies CDR1 MNHNS and CDR2 SASEGT. Here V drops 6 bases and J drops 0 bases, and the junction holds 7 bases not matched to any gene. The CDR3 contains 15 residues, cysteine and phenylalanine counted. Here the CDR3 DNA is all that survives: 45 bases in frame from base 1. Summary of the overall study and its limitations: Cytomegalovirus status was reported to be diagnosed by the classifier with high specificity and sensitivity in both the original and validation cohorts. This cohort had only TCR beta chains sequenced, and the lack of alpha or paired-chain data limited which features could be detected. A later analysis found that most CMV-associated TCR beta chains appeared HLA-restricted, with HLA associations seemingly driven largely by CMV exposure. In a later analysis, the rate of TCR association differed among HLA loci, with DRB1 alleles having the most associated TCRs and HLA-C alleles having the fewest. Over 15 rarely observed V segments, including chromosome 9 orphons, were excluded from the earlier analysis of about 500 of the donors because counts were too low. Because HLA typing was missing for some donors at each locus, association tests included only the typed subset. When HLA alleles, especially DR and DQ, strongly co-occurred, TCR associations were difficult to assign to individual alleles. A total of fewer than 200 TCR beta chains were listed by the study as associated with cytomegalovirus. A later analysis associated 16,951 TCR beta sequences with specific HLA alleles at a false discovery rate of 0.05. Most TCR sequences were observed very rarely across donors, whereas some public TCRs were present in many individuals. Linkage disequilibrium might explain the correlated functional status among segregating V segments, but an unknown experimental factor could not be ruled out. A later genetic analysis reported fewer N-insertions in productive TCRs among donors in an Asian-associated ancestry cluster than the approximately 670-donor mean. According to the authors, the approach could potentially be generalized to other disease states and immunological phenotypes. A later analysis reported that several top co-occurrence clusters appeared linked to parvovirus B19, influenza, CMV and Epstein-Barr virus. A later genetic analysis associated a missense DCLRE1C variant with V-gene and J-gene trimming of TCR beta chains, and an independent cohort replicated the association. The sequencing pipeline was judged likely to have produced a cluster of highly shared sequence variants as a technical artifact. In an earlier analysis of roughly 560 of the donors, most TCR beta V segments were observed in productive rearrangements about 87% or about 30% of the time, broadly matching IMGT annotations. For the cohort, immune exposure information was limited to CMV serostatus. A later analysis found that HLA-associated TCR beta chains were more clonally expanded and had lower generation probabilities than equally common non-associated chains. A further reported finding was that TCR beta sequences accurately predicted the HLA-A and HLA-B alleles for most subjects in the first cohort. In vitro tests confirmed that a few of the cytomegalovirus-associated TCR beta chains recognize cytomegalovirus antigens. The 87-base-pair reads could not distinguish some IMGT-functional V segments, including TRBV6-2 and TRBV6-3, so those segments were excluded. Sequencing depth was assumed to be roughly uniform across donors in the presence/absence analyses, though that assumption may not hold.

The library was prepared using the immunoSEQ multiplex PCR assay. A mixture of 60 forward primers for TCR Vbeta segments and 13 reverse primers for TCR Jbeta segments was used in the multiplex PCR. The CDR3 region of rearranged TCR beta genes was amplified from genomic DNA with a multiplex PCR assay. Amplified TCR beta libraries were sequenced as 87-base-pair reads on the Illumina HiSeq System. The authors' pipeline ran thus. A later analysis tallied roughly 78 million unique TCR beta chains across the 666 repertoires, and 10 million to 11 million of those chains were shared by two or more donors. A nearest-neighbor algorithm error-corrected the raw reads and collapsed the reads into unique sequences, merging closely related sequences to remove PCR and sequencing errors. CDR3 sequences were aligned to IMGT reference sequences to assign V, D and J gene segments. For a sequence to be retained, a match of at least six nucleotides to both a V gene segment and a J gene segment was required. Rearrangements were called productive when the CDR3 lacked stop codons and stayed in frame with V and J; all others were non-productive. CDR3 was defined according to IMGT convention as the region running from the second conserved V-encoded cysteine to the conserved J-encoded phenylalanine. The earlier analysis of 500 to 600 of the donors excluded sequences that lacked an unambiguous match to a single V gene segment. In an earlier analysis of almost 600 of the donors, a V segment was called functional when productive rearrangements were above 56.7%, and segregating when the standard deviation between donors exceeded 5%. A statistical classification framework was built to diagnose cytomegalovirus status from the catalog of TCR beta chain sequences. In a later analysis, V and J genes were assigned by comparing TCR nucleotide sequences against IMGT/GENE-DB human TR gene sequences. Using the TCRdist pipeline, a later analysis assigned CDR3 sequences along with most-parsimonious VDJ recombination scenarios. A later analysis defined each TCR beta chain by its CDR3 amino acid sequence plus V-gene family, and excluded reads lacking a unique V-gene family. As a way to deal with suspected cross-contamination and a sequencing artifact, a later analysis dropped 640 or so nucleotide sequences that were highly shared and had low generation probability. For each public chain, a later analysis derived a clonal expansion index from normalized ranks of inferred template counts within each repertoire. In a later analysis, generation probabilities were computed with a VDJ recombination model fitted to out-of-frame rearrangements, and the resulting probabilities were checked against IGoR. In a later analysis, hypergeometric tests were used to score TCR-TCR, TCR-HLA and TCR-CMV co-occurrence, with a repertoire-size bias correction applied to TCR pairs. To estimate false discovery rates, a later analysis permuted the HLA or CMV assignments 20 times. In a later analysis, co-occurring TCRs were grouped with DBSCAN, and TCRdist sequence similarity was added when clustering was performed within HLA-allele-positive subsets. Co-occurrence clustering excluded repertoires with fewer than 30,000 or more than 120,000 public chains, plus five with anomalous nucleotide sharing. Sourced from immuneACCESS, this table was stored by TCRdb with only in-frame sequences that have V and J called. A share of the clones is absent; for the studies checked, an unresolved V gene accounts for under half, and the remainder has no known explanation. The D gene and trimming were derived from the DNA, and the V and J assignments and clone size from that table. This sample holds 150,000 to 200,000 clones; 79% were observed only once. Of the sample, about 4.4% is held by the ten largest clones.

As for this clone: Which antigen it targets is not known. Base qualities are not provided; no much larger clone lies one nucleotide away.

The cohort consisted of some 730 healthy bone marrow donors. At the time of sampling, all cohort members were nominally healthy, though unrecorded immune exposures were likely present. The donor tested CMV seropositive and was one of the 289 seropositive cohort members. Each donor provided a peripheral blood sample, and peripheral blood mononuclear cells were used for TCR beta sequencing. The Qiagen DNeasy Blood Extraction Kit was used to extract genomic DNA from the blood cell samples. The TCR sequence derives from a woman under 40 in good health and CMV-seropositive. The chain was built from TRBV6-1 and TRBJ1-1; 7 central bases correspond to TRBD1. Sequenced sample: PBMCs. The DNA sequence is as follows: TGTGCCAGCAGCCCCATCGGGACAGTGAACACTGAAGCTTTCTTT. Translated, this is CASSPIGTVNTEAFF.